This T cell receptor (beta chain) was recovered during a study of blood T cell repertoires in COVID-19. The wider study: Italy, Spain and the United States were the sources of the convalescent and acute COVID-19 samples. The cDNA or gDNA used as material had been derived from T cells, B-cell-depleted T cells, or PBMCs.

Trimming left V 6 bases short and J 5 bases short, with 19 bases between. The CDR3 spans 15 residues. Germline V gene data show CDR1 as MDHEN and CDR2 as SYDVKM. Per the original data handling: The assay estimated nucleated cells by amplifying reference gene primers. Only in-frame clones appear in the TCRdb table, and some are missing; sequencing was by immunoSEQ multiplex PCR. That table is the source of V, J and clone size, and D and trimming were worked out from the DNA. This sample carries approximately 120,000 clones, more than 70% of them seen once, and the ten largest clones take 5.5% to 6%. The chain combines TRBV28 with TRBJ1-1; D is uncertain. The receptor was derived from an elderly man with active or convalescent COVID-19. The specimen was peripheral blood. CDR3 sequence reads: CASRPPPGRSTEAFF. As DNA, the CDR3 is TGTGCCAGCAGGCCCCCCCCGGGGAGAAGTACTGAAGCTTTCTTT.